The rows below give T cell receptor beta chains drawn from one sample of a study of blood T cell repertoires in COVID-19. Produced via immunoSEQ multiplex PCR; TCRdb's table is partial and in-frame only. The sample records approximately 82,000 clones, 80% to 85% being singletons. Sample: peripheral blood. The receptors were sampled from a woman aged 70 to 79 with acute or convalescent COVID-19. The CDR3 runs from the conserved cysteine through the conserved F or W. D genes are given only for firm matches. Size is omitted from some rows. Given values are once, few, many or a class for expanded clones.

TGTGCCAGCAGCTTGGAGGCGGGGGAGGGTATCAATACGCAGTATTTT CASSLEAGEGINTQYF TRBV5-8 - TRBD2 TRBJ2-3
TGTGCCAGCAGCGTAGGGGCGGGAGTCCCGGATACGCAGTATTTT CASSVGAGVPDTQYF TRBV9 - TRBD2 TRBJ2-3
TGTGCCAGCAGCCGGGACTTAATTCAGCCCCAGCATTTT CASSRDLIQPQHF TRBV12-3/TRBV12-4 - - TRBJ1-5
TGTGCCAGCAGGCTAGCGGGAGTCGGCACCGGGGAGCTGTTTTTT CASRLAGVGTGELFF TRBV6-5 - TRBD2 TRBJ2-2
TGTGCCAGCAGCGAACGGACTAGCGGAATGGGGACAGATACGCAGTATTTT CASSERTSGMGTDTQYF TRBV13 - TRBD2 TRBJ2-3
TGCAGCGTTCTACAGGGGGCCAGCGGCGAGCAGTACTTC CSVLQGASGEQYF TRBV29-1 many TRBD1 TRBJ2-7
TGTGCCAGTAGCGGACAGGGTTTGGGGCAGCCCCAGCATTTT CASSGQGLGQPQHF TRBV19 - TRBD1 TRBJ1-5
TGTGCCAGCTCACGTAGCGTCCTGCCTAGCACAGATACGCAGTATTTT CASSRSVLPSTDTQYF TRBV18 - - TRBJ2-3
TGTGCCAGCAGCTTAAGAGAACAGGGTGATCAGCCCCAGCATTTT CASSLREQGDQPQHF TRBV7-3 - - TRBJ1-5
TGTGCCAGCGAGACAGGGGGCTACGAGCAGTACTTC CASETGGYEQYF TRBV2 - TRBD1 TRBJ2-7
TGTGCCAGCAGCCATCTGGGACTAGCGGCAAATGAGCAGTTCTTC CASSHLGLAANEQFF TRBV3-1/TRBV3-2 - TRBD2 TRBJ2-1
TGCGCCAGCAGTAGGGAGACTAGGTCGCAAGAGACCCAGTACTTC CASSRETRSQETQYF TRBV10-2 - - TRBJ2-5
TGTGCCTGGAGTGTACGGCCAGGGGGCAAGGGTGAGCAGTTCTTC CAWSVRPGGKGEQFF TRBV30 - TRBD1 TRBJ2-1
TGTGCCAGCAGCTTAAACAGGGGGGGCCTCGGCGAGCAGTACTTC CASSLNRGGLGEQYF TRBV7-3 - - TRBJ2-7
TGTGCCAGCAGTGAATCTAGGGGTTTAACCTACGAGCAGTACTTC CASSESRGLTYEQYF TRBV25-1 - - TRBJ2-7
TGTGCCAGCAGTGATAGGGGGCGGCAGGAGACCCAGTACTTC CASSDRGRQETQYF TRBV2 - TRBD1 TRBJ2-5
TGTGCCACCAGCAGGGAATCAGGGGGGCCTAGGACTGAAGCTTTCTTT CATSRESGGPRTEAFF TRBV15 few TRBD1 TRBJ1-1
TGTGCCAGCAGCCAAGTTCCCCCCACATTCGTTGCAACTAATGAAAAACTGTTTTTT CASSQVPPTFVATNEKLFF TRBV3-1/TRBV3-2 once - TRBJ1-4
TGTGCCAGCAGCTTAGGGCCCACCGGGGAGCTGTTTTTT CASSLGPTGELFF TRBV7-3 - - TRBJ2-2
TGTGCCAGCAGCCGACAGGGATCAGCTTTCTTT CASSRQGSAFF TRBV5-4 - TRBD1 TRBJ1-1
TGTGCCAGCACCCTTGGAGGGAGGAGAGAGCAGTACTTC CASTLGGRREQYF TRBV12-3/TRBV12-4 - - TRBJ2-7
TGTGCCAGCAAGCCAGGGGGCGCACAGCCCCAGCATTTT CASKPGGAQPQHF TRBV12-3/TRBV12-4 few TRBD1 TRBJ1-5
TGCGCCAGCAGCTCAGGGGCCTCTGGAAACACCATATATTTT CASSSGASGNTIYF TRBV5-1 once - TRBJ1-3
TGTGCCAGTACGGAGACAGGGGTGGAGAATGGCTACACCTTC CASTETGVENGYTF TRBV19 - TRBD1 TRBJ1-2
TGTGCCATCAGTGAGGGGACAGGGATAACTGAAGCTTTCTTT CAISEGTGITEAFF TRBV10-3 - TRBD1 TRBJ1-1
TGCGCCAGCAGTACTTCCTCAGGACAGGGTGGAGATACGCAGTATTTT CASSTSSGQGGDTQYF TRBV10-1 - TRBD1 TRBJ2-3
TGCAGTGCTAGAGTCGAGCGTGAAGCTTTCTTT CSARVEREAFF TRBV20-1 once - TRBJ1-1
TGTGCCAGCAGCTGGGGAACAGGCTATGGCTACACCTTC CASSWGTGYGYTF TRBV9 - - TRBJ1-2
TGTGCCACCAGAGGGACTAGCGGGGGGCATTTCGATGAGCAGTTCTTC CATRGTSGGHFDEQFF TRBV24-1 - TRBD2 TRBJ2-1
TGTGCCAGCGTGTCGGGGGGAAGGGGTAATTCACCCCTCCACTTT CASVSGGRGNSPLHF TRBV6-6 - - TRBJ1-6
TGTGCCAGTTCTCTCTCCCCTTGGGGCGTAATTTTGGATACGCAGTATTTT CASSLSPWGVILDTQYF TRBV18 - - TRBJ2-3
TGTGCCATCTCGGGGACTAGGGGGTTGGGTGAGCAGTTCTTC CAISGTRGLGEQFF TRBV10-3 once TRBD2 TRBJ2-1
TGTGCCAGTAGTCGGACAAGAGAGTATGGCTACACCTTC CASSRTREYGYTF TRBV19 - - TRBJ1-2
TGTGCCAGCAGCTCTGTCGGGAGGAGCTCCTACGAGCAGTACTTC CASSSVGRSSYEQYF TRBV5-6 - TRBD2 TRBJ2-7
TGTGCCAGCAAGATGACAGGGGGCGTCACCGGGGAGCTGTTTTTT CASKMTGGVTGELFF TRBV27 - TRBD1 TRBJ2-2
TGCGCCAGCAGCTTGGAGGAGGGGGCTCGTGAAGCTTTCTTT CASSLEEGAREAFF TRBV5-1 - TRBD1 TRBJ1-1
TGTGCCAGCAGAGTGACAGTTTCTAGCTCCTACGAGCAGTACTTC CASRVTVSSSYEQYF TRBV6-5 - - TRBJ2-7
TGTGCCATCAGCGCAGAGGGAGTTCAAGAGACCCAGTACTTC CAISAEGVQETQYF TRBV10-3 - - TRBJ2-5
TGTGCCAGCAGACCGGGACTATATAGCAATCAGCCCCAGCATTTT CASRPGLYSNQPQHF TRBV27 - - TRBJ1-5
TGTGCCAGCAGTTTGGGCTTAGAATCGAACACTGAAGCTTTCTTT CASSLGLESNTEAFF TRBV6-5 - - TRBJ1-1
TGCGCCAGCAGCTTCGGGGCTAGCGGAGAAGAGACCCAGTACTTC CASSFGASGEETQYF TRBV5-1 - TRBD2 TRBJ2-5
TGTGCCAGCTCACCGTGGACAGGGGATGCCGGGGAGCTGTTTTTT CASSPWTGDAGELFF TRBV18 - TRBD1 TRBJ2-2
TGCGCCAGCAGCTTGGCCGGGACAGGGGCAACTAATGAAAAACTGTTTTTT CASSLAGTGATNEKLFF TRBV5-1 - TRBD1 TRBJ1-4
TGTGCCAGTAGTATAGAACACAGGCCTAGCACAGATACGCAGTATTTT CASSIEHRPSTDTQYF TRBV19 - - TRBJ2-3
TGTGCCAGCTCAAGGCGGGGAAGAAGCTCCTACAATGAGCAGTTCTTC CASSRRGRSSYNEQFF TRBV18 - - TRBJ2-1
TGTGCCAGCAGCTTAGGGGGACTTAGCAATCAGCCCCAGCATTTT CASSLGGLSNQPQHF TRBV7-6 - - TRBJ1-5
TGTGCCTGGAGTAAAGCTAGCGGGGGACCCACCGGGGAGCTGTTTTTT CAWSKASGGPTGELFF TRBV30 - TRBD2 TRBJ2-2
TGTGCCAGCAGGAAGGGACTAGCGGGAGTTGTCGGGGAGCTGTTTTTT CASRKGLAGVVGELFF TRBV9 - TRBD2 TRBJ2-2
TGTGCCAGCAGTGCGCTGTCAGACAGCCTCAGATCTAACTATGGCTACACCTTC CASSALSDSLRSNYGYTF TRBV5-4 - - TRBJ1-2
TGTGCCAGCAGCGGACTAGCGGGAGGGCGATACAATGAGCAGTTCTTC CASSGLAGGRYNEQFF TRBV7-8 - TRBD2 TRBJ2-1
TGTGCCAGCAGCTTGGGTCCGAGTACAGCCCAAGAGACCCAGTACTTC CASSLGPSTAQETQYF TRBV5-6 - - TRBJ2-5
TGTGCCTGCCTAGCGCCTAGCACAGATACGCAGTATTTT CACLAPSTDTQYF TRBV30 - - TRBJ2-3
TGTGCCAGCAGCCCAGGACAGGGGAACACGGGGGCCAACGTCCTGACTTTC CASSPGQGNTGANVLTF TRBV11-3 - TRBD1 TRBJ2-6
TGTGCCAGCAGCCCAACCGGGACAGGGGAATCACCCCTCCACTTT CASSPTGTGESPLHF TRBV7-2 once TRBD1 TRBJ1-6
TGTGCCAGCAGGCACTTCGGGGGGGCTAGGAATGAGCAGTTCTTC CASRHFGGARNEQFF TRBV3-1/TRBV3-2 - TRBD2 TRBJ2-1
TGCAGCGTCGAGACTAGCGGGAAGCAAGAGACCCAGTACTTC CSVETSGKQETQYF TRBV29-1 - TRBD2 TRBJ2-5
TGTGCCAGCAGTGAAGGCAGGCAGGGCGGCGGCTACACCTTC CASSEGRQGGGYTF TRBV2 few - TRBJ1-2
TGTGCCAGCAGTGAAATCTCCCCGGGACAAAGGGACATTCAGTACTTC CASSEISPGQRDIQYF TRBV6-1 once - TRBJ2-4
TGTGCCAGCAGCTACCAACAGGGGGATAATTCACCCCTCCACTTT CASSYQQGDNSPLHF TRBV3-1/TRBV3-2 - TRBD1 TRBJ1-6
TGTGCCAGCAGCCTTCAGGGATACTATGGCTACACCTTC CASSLQGYYGYTF TRBV6-2/TRBV6-3 - - TRBJ1-2